Below, 9 T cell receptor beta chains from the same sample are listed, as sequenced in a study of control samples from healthy donors and cancer patients. The table came from immunoSEQ multiplex PCR; TCRdb's copy has only in-frame clones and leaves some out. Of fewer than 25,000 clones in the sample, 65% to 90% were seen once. The sample consisted of PBMCs. All receptors derive from a man in his sixties with head and neck cancer.

V is TRBV7-8 and J is TRBJ1-2; 7 bases agree with TRBD1. J lost 3 bases, V lost 5 bases, and 3 bases had no gene match. This CDR3 is 13 amino acids long. Looked up from germline, CDR1 is SGHVS and CDR2 is FQNEAQ. CDR3 in amino acids: CASSRDRDYGYTF. The CDR3 region has the DNA TGTGCCAGCAGCCGAGACAGGGACTATGGCTACACCTTC. The whole variable domain, filled in from reference TRBV7-8 and TRBJ1-2, reads GAGVSQSPRYKVAKRGQDVALRCDPISGHVSLFWYQQALGQGPEFLTYFQNEAQLDKSGLPSDRFFAERPEGSVSTLKIQRTQQEDSAVYLCASSRDRDYGYTFGSGTRLTVV.

This chain uses TRBV7-6 with TRBJ2-1, with D maybe TRBD2 (6 bases). Germline V CDR1 and CDR2: SGHVS, FNYEAQ. CDR3 size: 15 residues. Trimming shortened V by 5 bases and J by 4 bases, and 15 bases separated the two germline ends. The CDR3 is CASSLTGTPYNEQFF. CDR3 sequence (DNA): TGTGCCAGCAGCCTCACCGGGACTCCATACAATGAGCAGTTCTTC.

The chain has TRBV5-1 and TRBJ2-1; D is possibly TRBD1 (5 bases). Per germline, CDR1 SGHRS and CDR2 YFSETQ. This CDR3 comprises 13 residues. V lost 0 bases, J lost 6 bases, and 7 bases lay in between. In DNA, the CDR3 is TGCGCCAGCAGCTTGGGGGGCGCCAATGAGCAGTTCTTC. Amino acids: CASSLGGANEQFF.

The CDR3 sequence is CASSLGLAGGYTF. The CDR3 bases are TGTGCCAGCAGCTTAGGGTTGGCAGGGGGCTACACCTTC. V is TRBV11-2 and J is TRBJ1-2; the D gene is possibly TRBD1 (5 bases). V was pared by 1 base and J by 8 bases, with 11 bases between. Germline loops: CDR1 SGHAT, CDR2 FQNNGV. The CDR3 is 13 residues long.

The chain combines TRBV7-2 with TRBJ2-7; 9 bases are shared with TRBD2. The CDR3 has 15 residues. Germline assignment: CDR1 SGHTA and CDR2 FQGNSA. V was pared by 0 bases and J by 7 bases, with 7 bases of the junction left unmatched. As DNA, the CDR3 is TGTGCCAGCAGCTTAGCGGCTAGCGGGACTGGTGAGCAGTACTTC. This encodes CASSLAASGTGEQYF.

The chain joins TRBV2 to TRBJ2-7, with D possibly TRBD1 on 5 matching bases. Germline CDR1 and CDR2: SNHLY and FYNNEI. V gave up 1 base and J gave up 3 bases, with 7 bases separating them. The CDR3 contains 13 residues. CDR3 nucleotides: TGTGCCAGCAGTGAAGGGACAAACTACGAGCAGTACTTC. Translation gives CASSEGTNYEQYF.

V usage is TRBV7-2 and J usage is TRBJ1-2; 8 bases are shared with TRBD1. Germline loops: CDR1 SGHTA, CDR2 FQGNSA. The V gene end was trimmed by 3 bases and the J gene end by 2 bases; junction bases not matched to a gene: 2. The CDR3 sequence is 14 residues long. The CDR3 protein is CASSFRTGNYGYTF. Here the CDR3 DNA reads TGTGCCAGCAGCTTCCGGACAGGGAACTATGGCTACACCTTC.

This rearrangement joins TRBV28 to TRBJ1-5; no firm D call. Germline CDR1 and CDR2: MDHEN and SYDVKM. The CDR3 sequence is 13 residues long. V lost 2 bases to trimming and J lost 4 bases, with 6 bases between them. This CDR3 is CASSLRENQPQHF. For the CDR3, the DNA is TGTGCCAGCAGTTTACGGGAGAATCAGCCCCAGCATTTT.

The rearrangement links TRBV7-6 to TRBJ2-7; 8 nucleotides align to TRBD1. This CDR3 contains 15 residues. Trimming cost V 5 bases and J 3 bases; bases outside gene matches: 9. Germline CDR1 SGHVS, CDR2 FNYEAQ. CDR3 region: CASSPTGGILYEQYF. DNA for the CDR3: TGTGCCAGCAGCCCTACAGGGGGGATTCTCTACGAGCAGTACTTC.